These 10 T cell receptor beta chains were sequenced from one sample in a study of graft-versus-host responses after intestinal transplantation. The assay was immunoSEQ multiplex PCR, and TCRdb's table has in-frame clones only and misses some. The top ten clones hold 3% to 4% of a sample with about 120,000 clones, 95% of them seen once. No cognate antigen is known for these TCRs. The sample consisted of unstimulated CD8+ T cells sorted from spleen or lymph node cells, taken before intestinal transplant. The source is a human donor who received an intestinal transplant.

The chain employs TRBV10-1 and TRBJ1-3; TRBD1 is a possible D gene (6 bases). Trimming left V 4 bases short and J 6 bases short, with 16 bases between. Germline-derived CDR1 and CDR2 are WNHNN and SYGVQD (reference sequence). The CDR3 contains 15 residues. This CDR3 is CASSAGASLENTIYF. The CDR3 coding sequence is TGCGCCAGCAGTGCAGGGGCCTCTCTGGAAAACACCATATATTTT.

The V and J genes are TRBV25-1 and TRBJ1-3; no definite D call. The CDR3 runs 14 residues. Trimming removed 4 bases at V and 3 bases at J, with 10 bases between. From germline, CDR1 is MGHDK and CDR2 SYGVNS. The CDR3 sequence: CASSAPGDGNTIYF. The CDR3 region has the DNA TGTGCCAGCAGTGCCCCCGGGGATGGAAACACCATATATTTT.

This clone was found once. The chain combines TRBV10-2 with TRBJ1-1, with 8 positions matching TRBD1. Germline loops: CDR1 WSHSY, CDR2 SAAADI. The junction had 5 bases not matched to a gene; V was cut back by 3 bases and J by 5 bases. The CDR3 has 14 residues. The DNA for the CDR3 is TGCGCCAGCAGTGACCAGGGGGCCGGGACTGAAGCTTTCTTT. Amino acid sequence: CASSDQGAGTEAFF.

This clone showed up just once. The V call is TRBV9, the J call TRBJ2-3; D is unresolved. Germline-derived CDR1 and CDR2 are SGDLS and YYNGEE. The V and J ends lost 2 bases and 3 bases respectively, with 4 bases between them. The CDR3 is made up of 12 amino acids. CDR3 DNA: TGTGCCAGCAGCGTTTCTACAGATACGCAGTATTTT. This gives the protein CASSVSTDTQYF. Full variable domain (missing parts from reference TRBV9 and TRBJ2-3): DSGVTQTPKHLITATGQRVTLRCSPRSGDLSVYWYQQSLDQGLQFLIQYYNGEERAKGNILERFSAQQFPDLHSELNLSSLELGDSALYFCASSVSTDTQYFGPGTRLTVL.

In its sample, this clone was seen a few times. Additional DNA sequences in this sample encode the identical CDR3. The genes are TRBV9 and TRBJ1-5; no reliable D call. V lost 0 bases, J lost 0 bases, and 7 bases lay in between. Germline CDR1 is SGDLS and CDR2 is YYNGEE. The CDR3 runs 15 residues. The DNA of the CDR3 is TGTGCCAGCAGCGTAGGCGTGGGTAGCAATCAGCCCCAGCATTTT. Protein sequence: CASSVGVGSNQPQHF.

This clone was counted a single time. This chain links TRBV4-2 with TRBJ2-1; D unclear. V shed 0 bases and J shed 0 bases, with 18 bases lying between them. Per the germline V gene, CDR1 is LGHNA and CDR2 is YNFKEQ. The CDR3 runs 19 residues. The CDR3 sequence: CASSQEEGGMAGSYNEQFF. CDR3 nucleotide sequence: TGTGCCAGCAGCCAAGAGGAAGGCGGAATGGCAGGCTCCTACAATGAGCAGTTCTTC.

V and J are TRBV28 and TRBJ1-1; D is perhaps TRBD1 (6 bases). The ends were cut back, 2 bases at V and 6 bases at J, with 25 bases in the middle. Germline V lookup: CDR1 MDHEN, CDR2 SYDVKM. CDR3 length: 18 amino acids. The CDR3 DNA is TGTGCCAGCAGTTTACCGACAGGCTATTCTCCGGGATTGTCTGAAGCTTTCTTT. Residues: CASSLPTGYSPGLSEAFF.

The V call is TRBV27, the J call TRBJ2-7; 7 nucleotides agree with TRBD1. This CDR3 spans 16 amino acids. J lost 7 bases, V lost 0 bases, and 12 bases had no gene match. Germline V gives CDR1 MNHEY, CDR2 SMNVEV (reference sequence). This chain's CDR3 is CASSLSLAGGLREQYF. In DNA form, the CDR3 reads TGTGCCAGCAGTTTATCCTTGGCAGGGGGTTTAAGGGAGCAGTACTTC.

The genes are TRBV28 and TRBJ2-2; D call uncertain. With 3 bases removed from V and 5 bases from J, the gap between germline ends came to 7 bases. CDR1 and CDR2 (germline): MDHEN, SYDVKM. CDR3 size: 13 residues. Here the CDR3 DNA reads TGTGCCAGCAGTTTGGTACGGACCGGGGAGCTGTTTTTT. It codes for CASSLVRTGELFF.

This chain connects TRBV20-1 to TRBJ1-2; D gene unclear. This CDR3 has 11 amino acids. Germline V gene sequence: CDR1 DFQATT, CDR2 SNEGSKA (reference sequence). The ends were cut back, 5 bases at V and 6 bases at J, with 10 bases in the middle. Written as DNA, the CDR3 is TGCAGTGCTGTAGGATTCAATGGCTACACCTTC. This codes for CSAVGFNGYTF.